This T cell receptor (beta chain) was obtained from a study of vaccination and CD4 T cells after COVID-19. The germline V and J ends were trimmed by 8 bases and 2 bases, with 16 bases remaining between them. The CDR3 length is 14 residues. CDR1 is MNHNS and CDR2 is SASEGT in the germline V gene. Sequencing of DNA taken from cultured CD4+ T cells relied on the Oncomine TCR Beta short-read assay. From the PCR reads, TCRdb called clonotypes with MiXCR, one entry per CDR3 protein. This sample has fewer than 15,000 distinct CDR3 sequences, with over 25% found just once. The treatment is: approximately nine-day PBMC culture with coronavirus spike peptide pools or control peptides (ViraFEST assay). ViraFEST sequenced TCRs after peptide-pool expansion of antigen-specific T cells. This clonotype was observed a few times. Antigen unknown.

The TCR originated in a human donor with COVID-19. The specimen sequenced was cultured CD4+ T cells from blood. The rearrangement links TRBV6-1 to TRBJ2-7, with D perhaps matching TRBD1 (5 bases). This chain's CDR3 is CASSPPGNPYEQYF. In DNA, the CDR3 is TGTGCCAGCTCACCCCCAGGGAACCCCTACGAGCAGTACTTC.